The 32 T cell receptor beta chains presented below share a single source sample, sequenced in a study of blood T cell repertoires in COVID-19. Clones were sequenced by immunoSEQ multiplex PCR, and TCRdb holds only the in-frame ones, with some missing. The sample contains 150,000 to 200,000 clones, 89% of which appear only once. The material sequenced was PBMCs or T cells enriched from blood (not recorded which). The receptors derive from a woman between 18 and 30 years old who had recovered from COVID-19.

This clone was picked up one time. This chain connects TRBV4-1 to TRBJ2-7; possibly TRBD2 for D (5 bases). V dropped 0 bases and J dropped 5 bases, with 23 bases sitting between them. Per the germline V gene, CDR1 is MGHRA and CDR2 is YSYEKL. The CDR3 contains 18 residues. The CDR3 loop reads CASSQERGGLDRADEQYF. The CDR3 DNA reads TGCGCCAGCAGCCAAGAAAGAGGAGGATTGGACCGCGCGGACGAGCAGTACTTC.

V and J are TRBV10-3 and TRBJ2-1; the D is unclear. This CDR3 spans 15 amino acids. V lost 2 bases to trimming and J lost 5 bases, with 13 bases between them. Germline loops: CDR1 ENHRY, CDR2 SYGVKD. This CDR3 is CAISEPTDSNNEQFF. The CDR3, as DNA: TGTGCCATCAGTGAGCCCACCGACTCTAACAATGAGCAGTTCTTC.

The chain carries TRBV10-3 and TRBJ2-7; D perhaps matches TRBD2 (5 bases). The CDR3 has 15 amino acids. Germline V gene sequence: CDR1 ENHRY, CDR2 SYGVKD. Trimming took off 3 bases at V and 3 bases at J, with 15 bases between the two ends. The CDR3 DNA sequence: TGTGCCATCAGTGAAGAGGGTGCGACCCTCTACGAGCAGTACTTC. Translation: CAISEEGATLYEQYF.

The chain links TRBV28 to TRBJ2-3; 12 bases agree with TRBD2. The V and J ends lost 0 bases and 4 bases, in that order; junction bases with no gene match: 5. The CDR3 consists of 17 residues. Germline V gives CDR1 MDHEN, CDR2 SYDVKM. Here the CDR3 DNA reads TGTGCCAGCAGTTTATGGACTAGCGGGAGTGCCGCAGATACGCAGTATTTT. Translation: CASSLWTSGSAADTQYF. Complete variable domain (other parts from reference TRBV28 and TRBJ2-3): DVKVTQSSRYLVKRTGEKVFLECVQDMDHENMFWYRQDPGLGLRLIYFSYDVKMKEKGDIPEGYSVSREKKERFSLILESASTNQTSMYLCASSLWTSGSAADTQYFGPGTRLTVL.

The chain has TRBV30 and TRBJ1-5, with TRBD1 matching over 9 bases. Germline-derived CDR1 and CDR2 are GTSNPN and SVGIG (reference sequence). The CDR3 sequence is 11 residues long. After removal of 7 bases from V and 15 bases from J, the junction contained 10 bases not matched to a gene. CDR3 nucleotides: TGTGCCTCGATGACAGGGACAGGGTGGCATTTT. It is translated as CASMTGTGWHF.

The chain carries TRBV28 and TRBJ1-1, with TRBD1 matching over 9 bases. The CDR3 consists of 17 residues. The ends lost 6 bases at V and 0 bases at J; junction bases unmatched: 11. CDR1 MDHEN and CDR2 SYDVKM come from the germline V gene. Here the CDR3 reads CASSKGEGTGLNTEAFF. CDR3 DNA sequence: TGTGCCAGCAGCAAGGGGGAGGGGACAGGGCTGAACACTGAAGCTTTCTTT.

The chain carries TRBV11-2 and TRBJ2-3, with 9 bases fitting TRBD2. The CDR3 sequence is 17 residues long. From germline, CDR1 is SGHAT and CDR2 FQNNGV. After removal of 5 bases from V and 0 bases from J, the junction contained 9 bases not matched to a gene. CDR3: CASSTGTSWPSTDTQYF. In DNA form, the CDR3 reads TGTGCCAGCAGCACCGGGACTAGCTGGCCTAGCACAGATACGCAGTATTTT. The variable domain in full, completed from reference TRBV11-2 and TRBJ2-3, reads EAGVAQSPRYKIIEKRQSVAFWCNPISGHATLYWYQQILGQGPKLLIQFQNNGVVDDSQLPKDRFSAERLKGVDSTLKIQPAKLEDSAVYLCASSTGTSWPSTDTQYFGPGTRLTVL.

The CDR3 is CASRLDWVNEQFF. The CDR3 nucleotides are TGTGCCAGCAGGCTCGACTGGGTCAATGAGCAGTTCTTC. This chain joins TRBV5-4 and TRBJ2-1; D unresolved. This CDR3 has 13 residues. The V end lost 5 bases, the J end lost 6 bases, and 12 bases lay between the germline ends. CDR1 is SGHNT, CDR2 YYREEE, per germline (reference sequence).

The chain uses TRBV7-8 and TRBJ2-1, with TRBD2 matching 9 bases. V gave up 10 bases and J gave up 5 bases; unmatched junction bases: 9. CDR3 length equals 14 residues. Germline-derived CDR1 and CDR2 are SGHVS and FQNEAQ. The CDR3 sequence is CATLPSSGNNEQFF. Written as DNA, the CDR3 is TGTGCCACCTTACCCTCTAGCGGGAACAATGAGCAGTTCTTC.

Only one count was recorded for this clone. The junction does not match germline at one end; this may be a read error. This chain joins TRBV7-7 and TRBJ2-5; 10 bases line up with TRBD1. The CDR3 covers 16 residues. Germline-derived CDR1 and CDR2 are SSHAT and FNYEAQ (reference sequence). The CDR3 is CASSLRTGGFQETQYF. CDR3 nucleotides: TGTGCTAGCAGCTTAAGGACAGGGGGATTCCAAGAGACCCAGTACTTC. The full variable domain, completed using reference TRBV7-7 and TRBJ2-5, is GAGVSQSPRYKVTKRGQDVTLRCDPISSHATLYWYQQALGQGPEFLTYFNYEAQPDKSGLPSDRFSAERPEGSISTLTIQRTEQRDSAMYRCASSLRTGGFQETQYFGPGTRLLVL.

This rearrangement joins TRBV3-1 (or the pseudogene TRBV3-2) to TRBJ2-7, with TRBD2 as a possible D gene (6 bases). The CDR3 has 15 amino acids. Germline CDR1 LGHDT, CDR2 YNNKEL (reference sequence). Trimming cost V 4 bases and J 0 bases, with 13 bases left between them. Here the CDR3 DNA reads TGTGCCAGCAGCCGGTGGGCCGGGAGCTCCTACGAGCAGTACTTC. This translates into CASSRWAGSSYEQYF.

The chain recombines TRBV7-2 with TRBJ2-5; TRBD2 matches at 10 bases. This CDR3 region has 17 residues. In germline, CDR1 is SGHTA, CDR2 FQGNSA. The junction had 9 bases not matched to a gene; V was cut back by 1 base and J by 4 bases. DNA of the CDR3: TGTGCCAGCAGCTTAGGCTTATCTAGCGGGAGTCGAGAGACCCAGTACTTC. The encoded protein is CASSLGLSSGSRETQYF.

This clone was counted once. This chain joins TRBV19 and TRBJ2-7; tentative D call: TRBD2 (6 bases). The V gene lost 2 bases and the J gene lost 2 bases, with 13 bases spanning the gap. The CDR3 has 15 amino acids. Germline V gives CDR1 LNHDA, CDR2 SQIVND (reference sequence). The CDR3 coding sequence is TGTGCCAGTAGTATAAGTGCTAGCGCCGCCTACGAGCAGTACTTC. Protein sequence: CASSISASAAYEQYF.

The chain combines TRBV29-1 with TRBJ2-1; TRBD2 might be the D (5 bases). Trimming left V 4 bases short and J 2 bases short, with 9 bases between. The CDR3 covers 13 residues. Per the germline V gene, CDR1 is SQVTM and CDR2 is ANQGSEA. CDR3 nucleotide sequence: TGCAGCGTTGGGTTAGCGACCTACAATGAGCAGTTCTTC. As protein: CSVGLATYNEQFF.

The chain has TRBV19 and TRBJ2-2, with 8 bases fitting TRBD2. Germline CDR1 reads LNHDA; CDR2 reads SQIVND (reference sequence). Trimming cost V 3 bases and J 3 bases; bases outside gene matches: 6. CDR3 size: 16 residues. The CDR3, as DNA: TGTGCCAGTAGTATTCGGGTAGCGGGGCACACCGGGGAGCTGTTTTTT. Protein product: CASSIRVAGHTGELFF.

DNA of the CDR3: TGTGCCAGCAGTTACGGGTCTAGCGGGAAGACGCTCATTCAGTACTTC. As protein: CASSYGSSGKTLIQYF. This chain links TRBV6-5 with TRBJ2-4, with 9 bases lining up with TRBD2. Germline assignment: CDR1 MNHEY and CDR2 SVGAGI. The V gene end was trimmed by 2 bases and the J gene end by 9 bases; junction bases not matched to a gene: 11. This CDR3 comprises 16 residues.

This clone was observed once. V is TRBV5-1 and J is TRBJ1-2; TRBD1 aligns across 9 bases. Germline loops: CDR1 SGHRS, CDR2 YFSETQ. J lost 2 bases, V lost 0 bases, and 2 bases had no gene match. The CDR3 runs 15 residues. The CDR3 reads CASSLGGTGNYGYTF. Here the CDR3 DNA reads TGCGCCAGCAGCTTGGGAGGGACAGGGAACTATGGCTACACCTTC. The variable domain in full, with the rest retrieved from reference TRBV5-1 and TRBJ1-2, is KAGVTQTPRYLIKTRGQQVTLSCSPISGHRSVSWYQQTPGQGLQFLFEYFSETQRNKGNFPGRFSGRQFSNSRSEMNVSTLELGDSALYLCASSLGGTGNYGYTFGSGTRLTVV.

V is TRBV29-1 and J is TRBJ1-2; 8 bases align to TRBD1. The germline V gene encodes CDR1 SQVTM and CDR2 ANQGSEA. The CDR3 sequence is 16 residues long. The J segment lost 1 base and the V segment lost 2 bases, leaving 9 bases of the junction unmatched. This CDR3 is CSVESSRTGLNYGYTF. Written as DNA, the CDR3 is TGCAGCGTTGAATCATCCCGGACAGGGCTTAACTATGGCTACACCTTC.

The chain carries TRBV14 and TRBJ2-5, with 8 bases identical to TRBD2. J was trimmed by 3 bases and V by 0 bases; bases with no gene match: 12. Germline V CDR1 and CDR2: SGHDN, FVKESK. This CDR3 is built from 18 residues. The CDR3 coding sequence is TGTGCCAGCAGCCAAGAACTCGAGGCTAGCGGGTCAAAAGAGACCCAGTACTTC. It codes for CASSQELEASGSKETQYF.

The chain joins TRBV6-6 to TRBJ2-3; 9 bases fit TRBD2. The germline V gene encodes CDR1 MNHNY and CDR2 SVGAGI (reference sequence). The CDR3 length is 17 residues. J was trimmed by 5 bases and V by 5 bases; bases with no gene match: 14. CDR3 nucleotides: TGTGCCAGCAGTCTTCTTGCTAGCGGGATCCTCATAGATACGCAGTATTTT. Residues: CASSLLASGILIDTQYF.

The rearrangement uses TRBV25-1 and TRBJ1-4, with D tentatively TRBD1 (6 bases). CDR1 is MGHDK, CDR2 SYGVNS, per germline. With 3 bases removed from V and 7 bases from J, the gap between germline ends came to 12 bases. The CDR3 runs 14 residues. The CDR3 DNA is TGTGCCAGCAGTGAGGGGGGGCGAGTTGAAAAACTGTTTTTT. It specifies CASSEGGRVEKLFF. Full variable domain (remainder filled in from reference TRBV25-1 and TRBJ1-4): EADIYQTPRYLVIGTGKKITLECSQTMGHDKMYWYQQDPGMELHLIHYSYGVNSTEKGDLSSESTVSRIRTEHFPLTLESARPSHTSQYLCASSEGGRVEKLFFGSGTQLSVL.

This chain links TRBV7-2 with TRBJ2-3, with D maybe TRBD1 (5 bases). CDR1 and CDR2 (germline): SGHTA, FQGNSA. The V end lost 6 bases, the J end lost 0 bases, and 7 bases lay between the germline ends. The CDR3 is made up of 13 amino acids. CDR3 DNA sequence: TGTGCCAGCAGACAGGCTAGCACAGATACGCAGTATTTT. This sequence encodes CASRQASTDTQYF.

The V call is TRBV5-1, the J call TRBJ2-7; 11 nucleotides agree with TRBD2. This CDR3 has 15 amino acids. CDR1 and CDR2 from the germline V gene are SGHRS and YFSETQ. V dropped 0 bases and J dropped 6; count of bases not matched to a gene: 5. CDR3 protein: CASSLDLAGGREQYF. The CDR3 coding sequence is TGCGCCAGCAGCTTGGATCTAGCGGGAGGTCGCGAGCAGTACTTC. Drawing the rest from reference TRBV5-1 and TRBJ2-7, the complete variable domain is KAGVTQTPRYLIKTRGQQVTLSCSPISGHRSVSWYQQTPGQGLQFLFEYFSETQRNKGNFPGRFSGRQFSNSRSEMNVSTLELGDSALYLCASSLDLAGGREQYFGPGTRLTVT.

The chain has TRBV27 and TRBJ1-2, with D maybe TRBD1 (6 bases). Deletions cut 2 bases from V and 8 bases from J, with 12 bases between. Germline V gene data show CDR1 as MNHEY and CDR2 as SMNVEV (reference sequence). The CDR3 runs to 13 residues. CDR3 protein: CASSLGGAEGYTF. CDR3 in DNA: TGTGCCAGCAGTTTAGGGGGGGCGGAGGGCTACACCTTC.

This chain's CDR3 is CASSGGGATGANVLTF. The CDR3 DNA reads as TGTGCCAGCAGTGGGGGAGGTGCAACGGGGGCCAACGTCCTGACTTTC. The V gene is TRBV6-4, the J gene TRBJ2-6, with D possibly being TRBD2 (6 bases). The length of the CDR3 is 16 residues. The germline V gene has CDR1 MRHNA and CDR2 SNTAGT. V gave up 4 bases and J gave up 4 bases, with 14 bases separating them.

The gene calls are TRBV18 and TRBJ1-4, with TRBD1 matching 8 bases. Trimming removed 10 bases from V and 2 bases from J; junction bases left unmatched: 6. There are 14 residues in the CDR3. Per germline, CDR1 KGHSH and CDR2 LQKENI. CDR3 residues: CATKDRATNEKLFF. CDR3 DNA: TGTGCCACCAAGGACAGGGCCACTAATGAAAAACTGTTTTTT.

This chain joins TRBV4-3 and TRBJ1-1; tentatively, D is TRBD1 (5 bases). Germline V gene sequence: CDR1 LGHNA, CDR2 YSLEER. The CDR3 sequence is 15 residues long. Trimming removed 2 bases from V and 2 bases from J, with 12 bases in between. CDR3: CASSQQTTGNTEAFF. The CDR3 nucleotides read TGCGCCAGCAGCCAACAGACCACAGGTAACACTGAAGCTTTCTTT.

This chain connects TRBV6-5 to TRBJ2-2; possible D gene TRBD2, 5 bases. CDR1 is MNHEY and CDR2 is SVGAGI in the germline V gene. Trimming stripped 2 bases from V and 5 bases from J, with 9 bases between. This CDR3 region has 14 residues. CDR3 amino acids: CASSYLPGTGELFF. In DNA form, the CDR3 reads TGTGCCAGCAGTTACCTCCCGGGGACCGGGGAGCTGTTTTTT.

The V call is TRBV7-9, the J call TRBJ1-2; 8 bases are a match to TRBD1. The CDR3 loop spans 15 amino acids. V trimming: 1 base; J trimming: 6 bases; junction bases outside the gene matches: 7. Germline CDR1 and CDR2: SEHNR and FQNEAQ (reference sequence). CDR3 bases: TGTGCCAGCAGCTTAGGATCGACAGGGGCGCATGGCTACACCTTC. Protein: CASSLGSTGAHGYTF. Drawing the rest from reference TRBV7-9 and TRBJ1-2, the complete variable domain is DTGVSQNPRHKITKRGQNVTFRCDPISEHNRLYWYRQTLGQGPEFLTYFQNEAQLEKSRLLSDRFSAERPKGSFSTLEIQRTEQGDSAMYLCASSLGSTGAHGYTFGSGTRLTVV.

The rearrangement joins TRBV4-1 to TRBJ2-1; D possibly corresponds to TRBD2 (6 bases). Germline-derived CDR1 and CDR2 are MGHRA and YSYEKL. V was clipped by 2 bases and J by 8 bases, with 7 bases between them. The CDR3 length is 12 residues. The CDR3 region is CASSQLADEQFF. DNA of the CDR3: TGCGCCAGCAGCCAATTAGCGGATGAGCAGTTCTTC.

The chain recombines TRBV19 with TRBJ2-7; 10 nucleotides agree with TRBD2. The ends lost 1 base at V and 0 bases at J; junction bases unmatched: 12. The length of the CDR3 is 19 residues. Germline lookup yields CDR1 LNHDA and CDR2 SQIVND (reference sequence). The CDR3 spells CASSIAELAGPRHSYEQYF. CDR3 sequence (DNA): TGTGCCAGTAGTATAGCCGAACTAGCGGGACCCAGACACTCCTACGAGCAGTACTTC.

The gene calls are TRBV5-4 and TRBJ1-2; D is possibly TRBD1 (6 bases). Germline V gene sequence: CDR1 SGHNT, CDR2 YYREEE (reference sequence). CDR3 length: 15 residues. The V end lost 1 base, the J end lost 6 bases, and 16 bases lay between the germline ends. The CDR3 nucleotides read TGTGCCAGCAGCTTGCGAACAGGGATTCGGGATGGCTACACCTTC. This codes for CASSLRTGIRDGYTF.